Listed here are 9 T cell receptor beta chains from one sample, sequenced in a study of identifying expanded T cells in peripheral blood. TCRdb keeps only in-frame clones here, not all; method: immunoSEQ multiplex PCR. The data show under 95,000 clones, with about 89% seen just once and 2.5% to 3% held by the top ten. Sequenced material: blood. The receptors shown here come from a person between 18 and 69 years old in good health.

The chain combines TRBV5-1 with TRBJ1-2; D unclear. The germline V gene encodes CDR1 SGHRS and CDR2 YFSETQ. The CDR3 is 15 residues long. V dropped 1 base and J dropped 4 bases, with 14 bases sitting between them. The CDR3 DNA reads TGCGCCAGCAGCTTGAGAGATCAGTCACCCTATGGCTACACCTTC. This encodes CASSLRDQSPYGYTF.

This clone was seen only once. The chain is built from TRBV10-2 and TRBJ1-1; D may be TRBD1 (5 bases). Trimming removed 3 bases at V and 1 base at J, with 12 bases between. The CDR3 consists of 15 residues. Germline lookup yields CDR1 WSHSY and CDR2 SAAADI. The CDR3 is CASSDPAGKNTEAFF. CDR3 DNA: TGCGCCAGCAGTGATCCGGCAGGGAAGAACACTGAAGCTTTCTTT.

The CDR3 protein is CATSRDRGQNLVGNEQYF. The CDR3 bases are TGTGCCACCAGCAGAGATCGGGGACAGAATCTTGTAGGGAACGAGCAGTACTTC. The chain employs TRBV15 and TRBJ2-7; 7 bases align to TRBD1. The CDR3 spans 18 residues. Germline-derived CDR1 and CDR2 are LNHNV and YYDKDF (reference sequence). With V trimmed by 0 bases and J by 5 bases, 16 bases remained unmatched.

For the CDR3, the DNA is TGTGCCAGCAGTTTATCCGCCCATCGTCATGTCAATCAGCCCCAGCATTTT. Its translation: CASSLSAHRHVNQPQHF. The rearrangement uses TRBV27 and TRBJ1-5; D is unresolved. The germline V gene has CDR1 MNHEY and CDR2 SMNVEV (reference sequence). This CDR3 contains 17 residues. Trimming stripped 0 bases from V and 3 bases from J, with 15 bases between.

This chain uses TRBV2 with TRBJ2-5; D uncertain. CDR1 is SNHLY, CDR2 FYNNEI, per germline. Between the trimmed V and J ends, which lost 8 bases and 1 base, there was a span of 11 bases. This CDR3 is 13 amino acids long. For the CDR3, the DNA is TGTGCCAGCTTTTTACAGACCCAAGAGACCCAGTACTTC. Translating it yields CASFLQTQETQYF. Full variable domain (remainder filled in from reference TRBV2 and TRBJ2-5): EPEVTQTPSHQVTQMGQEVILRCVPISNHLYFYWYRQILGQKVEFLVSFYNNEISEKSEIFDDQFSVERPDGSNFTLKIRSTKLEDSAMYFCASFLQTQETQYFGPGTRLLVL.

The V call is TRBV27, the J call TRBJ1-5, with 7 bases aligning to TRBD1. Germline V gene sequence: CDR1 MNHEY, CDR2 SMNVEV (reference sequence). The CDR3 covers 13 residues. V shed 8 bases, J shed 6 bases, and the junction held 7 bases outside the gene matches. CDR3 DNA sequence: TGTGCCAGCCGCCTGGGACAGTTTCAGCCCCAGCATTTT. This encodes CASRLGQFQPQHF.

The chain is built from TRBV6-5 and TRBJ1-6; D is possibly TRBD1 (5 bases). Trimming cost V 4 bases and J 10 bases, with 11 bases left between them. This CDR3 region has 13 residues. Germline V gene lookup returns CDR1 MNHEY and CDR2 SVGAGI. The CDR3 reads CASSLPGWSPLHF. The CDR3 DNA reads TGTGCCAGCAGTTTGCCAGGGTGGTCACCCCTCCACTTT.

J is TRBJ2-3 and V is TRBV27, with 8 bases matching TRBD1. This CDR3 is 13 amino acids long. The germline gives CDR1 MNHEY, CDR2 SMNVEV (reference sequence). V dropped 7 bases and J dropped 4; count of bases not matched to a gene: 4. CDR3 loop: CASTRGPPDTQYF. CDR3 bases: TGTGCCAGCACCAGGGGGCCCCCAGATACGCAGTATTTT.

This sequence joins TRBV6-5 and TRBJ2-7; TRBD1 agrees at 7 bases. V gave up 5 bases and J gave up 6 bases; unmatched junction bases: 7. This CDR3 contains 13 residues. Germline V gene data show CDR1 as MNHEY and CDR2 as SVGAGI. The CDR3 sequence: CASSRDRSFEQYF. The CDR3 coding sequence is TGTGCCAGCAGTCGGGACAGATCTTTCGAGCAGTACTTC.